The next 21 T cell receptor beta chains were all read from a single sample in a study of CD8 T cells in ankylosing spondylitis. Study outcomes and limitations: Blood from ankylosing spondylitis patients appeared to carry a characteristic eight-variant TCR beta motif.

One entry per CDR3 protein results from TCRdb running MiXCR on the 5' RACE reads. The table records fewer than 650,000 distinct CDR3 sequences, about 13% of them present only once. These receptors lack a known antigen. What was sequenced was blood, either unsorted or a sorted T cell fraction (not recorded which). These receptors were collected from a male donor with ankylosing spondylitis.

In its sample, this clonotype was seen a few times. V is TRBV11-2 and J is TRBJ2-7; D is tentatively TRBD1 or TRBD2 (7 bases each). The CDR3 covers 15 residues. The germline gives CDR1 SGHAT, CDR2 FQNNGV. The germline V and J ends were trimmed by 5 bases and 4 bases, with 18 bases remaining between them. CDR3 coding DNA: TGTGCCAGCAGCCGCTCGGGGAGGGGGCTTTACGAGCAGTACGTC. Protein sequence: CASSRSGRGLYEQYV.

This clonotype was seen only a few times. This chain connects TRBV5-1 to TRBJ1-2; 9 positions agree with TRBD1. Germline values: CDR1 SGHRS, CDR2 YFSETQ. The V gene end was trimmed by 0 bases and the J gene end by 8 bases; junction bases not matched to a gene: 8. CDR3 length: 15 amino acids. The CDR3: CASSLGGQGERGYTF. The CDR3 DNA reads as TGCGCCAGCAGCTTGGGGGGACAGGGAGAAAGAGGCTACACCTTC.

There are a few counts of this clonotype. The rearrangement uses TRBV7-8 and TRBJ1-1; 7 bases map to TRBD1. The germline gives CDR1 SGHVS, CDR2 FQNEAQ. The CDR3 has 14 amino acids. After removal of 7 bases from V and 6 bases from J, the junction contained 11 bases not matched to a gene. CDR3 residues: CASMRMTGLAEAFF. The DNA for the CDR3 is TGTGCCAGCATGCGAATGACAGGGCTGGCTGAAGCTTTCTTT.

This clonotype was observed many times. V and J are TRBV13 and TRBJ1-2; TRBD1 is a possible D gene (6 bases). V was shortened by 3 bases and J by 3 bases, with 11 bases between the two germline ends. The CDR3 runs to 14 residues. Germline CDR1 PRHDT, CDR2 FYEKMQ (reference sequence). This CDR3 is CASSFGQYDYGYTF. CDR3 coding DNA: TGTGCCAGCAGCTTCGGACAGTACGACTATGGCTACACCTTC.

The chain is built from TRBV24-1 and TRBJ2-5; 7 nucleotides match TRBD1. With 9 bases clipped from V and 0 bases from J, the junction kept 3 bases outside the gene matches. The CDR3 is 13 residues long. Germline V gene lookup returns CDR1 KGHDR and CDR2 SFDVKD. The CDR3 coding sequence is TGTGCCACCCGGGACAGAAACCAAGAGACCCAGTACTTC. Protein: CATRDRNQETQYF.

This rearrangement joins TRBV7-9 to TRBJ2-7; 8 nucleotides line up with TRBD1. V dropped 4 bases and J dropped 5; count of bases not matched to a gene: 10. From germline, CDR1 is SEHNR and CDR2 FQNEAQ (reference sequence). The CDR3 runs 15 residues. CDR3 coding DNA: TGTGCCAGCAGCTCTGACAGGGGAGTGCGAGACGAGCAGTACTTC. It encodes CASSSDRGVRDEQYF.

V usage is TRBV7-2 and J usage is TRBJ2-1; tentatively, D is TRBD1 (5 bases). Germline V gene lookup returns CDR1 SGHTA and CDR2 FQGNSA. The CDR3 has 16 amino acids. Trimming cost V 1 base and J 5 bases, with 15 bases left between them. CDR3 in DNA: TGTGCCAGCAGCTTAGTGACAGAAACCTTCAACAATGAGCAGTTCTTC. As protein: CASSLVTETFNNEQFF.

J is TRBJ2-4 and V is TRBV20-1; D perhaps matches TRBD2 (5 bases). Trimming pared 4 bases from V and 0 bases from J, leaving 10 bases between. Per the germline V gene, CDR1 is DFQATT and CDR2 is SNEGSKA (reference sequence). The CDR3 contains 14 residues. The CDR3 reads CSANGGVAKNIQYF. The CDR3 region has the DNA TGCAGTGCTAATGGAGGCGTAGCCAAAAACATTCAGTACTTC.

This clonotype was found a few times. The chain uses TRBV12-5 and TRBJ2-2; possible D gene TRBD2, 5 bases. Trimming stripped 0 bases from V and 5 bases from J, with 10 bases between. The germline V gene has CDR1 LGHNT and CDR2 FRNRAP. This CDR3 has 15 residues. The CDR3, as DNA: TGTGCTAGTGGTTTGGTGACCGGGAAAACCGGGGAGCTGTTTTTT. Its protein is CASGLVTGKTGELFF.

V gene TRBV5-1 combines with J gene TRBJ2-7; D might be TRBD1 (6 bases). CDR1 SGHRS and CDR2 YFSETQ come from the germline V gene. The CDR3 is 14 residues long. V lost 4 bases, J lost 1 base, and 12 bases lay in between. The CDR3 is CASSTGQFSYEQYF. The CDR3, as DNA: TGCGCCAGCAGCACTGGACAGTTTTCCTACGAGCAGTACTTC.

The chain joins TRBV18 to TRBJ1-1; TRBD1 agrees at 7 bases. This CDR3 is 16 amino acids long. Germline CDR1 reads KGHSH; CDR2 reads LQKENI. V shed 3 bases, J shed 0 bases, and the junction held 7 bases outside the gene matches. The CDR3 region is CASSPRRDSLNTEAFF. For the CDR3, the DNA is TGTGCCAGCTCACCGCGCCGGGACAGCCTGAACACTGAAGCTTTCTTT.

This chain uses TRBV20-1 with TRBJ1-6, with 7 bases matching TRBD1. Looked up from germline, CDR1 is DFQATT and CDR2 is SNEGSKA (reference sequence). This CDR3 region has 17 residues. Losses at the gene ends were 1 base for V and 3 bases for J; bases not matched to a gene: 9. DNA of the CDR3: TGCAGTGCTAGAGGGGACAGTCGATCCGACTATAATTCACCCCTCCACTTT. This codes for CSARGDSRSDYNSPLHF.

The chain is built from TRBV7-2 and TRBJ1-5; TRBD1 matches at 9 bases. With 5 bases clipped from V and 1 base from J, the junction kept 9 bases outside the gene matches. The CDR3 runs 17 residues. Germline CDR1 is SGHTA and CDR2 is FQGNSA. The CDR3 sequence: CASSPGTGKGSNQPQHF. The CDR3 DNA reads as TGTGCCAGCAGCCCTGGGACAGGGAAAGGGAGCAATCAGCCCCAGCATTTT.

The chain is built from TRBV7-2 and TRBJ2-1; 10 bases match TRBD2. CDR1 SGHTA and CDR2 FQGNSA come from the germline V gene. V lost 2 bases and J lost 9; bases outside the gene matches: 7. The length of the CDR3 is 15 residues. DNA for the CDR3: TGTGCCAGCAGCTTATATAGCGGGAGGTGGATTGAGCAGTTCTTC. This translates into CASSLYSGRWIEQFF.

Only a few counts were recorded for this clonotype. The chain recombines TRBV29-1 with TRBJ1-1; the D is unclear. The length of the CDR3 is 11 residues. The germline CDR1 and CDR2 sequences are SQVTM and ANQGSEA. This chain's CDR3 is CSGELNTEAFF. The CDR3 DNA follows: TGCAGTGGGGAATTGAACACTGAAGCTTTCTTT.

The genes are TRBV5-1 and TRBJ2-1, with a tentative D call TRBD2 (5 bases). CDR1 and CDR2 from the germline V gene are SGHRS and YFSETQ. CDR3 size: 13 residues. Trimming took 4 bases from V and 12 from J, leaving 17 bases between them. Here the CDR3 DNA reads TGCGCCAGCAGCCCTAGGTCCGGAGGTCGGCAGTTCTTC. It codes for CASSPRSGGRQFF.

This clonotype was recorded at least ten times. This chain uses TRBV5-1 with TRBJ1-5, with D maybe TRBD1 (5 bases). The germline gives CDR1 SGHRS, CDR2 YFSETQ. V was cut by 1 base and J by 6 bases, with 11 bases left in between. The length of the CDR3 is 14 residues. The CDR3 DNA reads as TGCGCCAGCAGCTTGCAACCGGGGCCTCAGCCCCAGCATTTT. Translating gives CASSLQPGPQPQHF.

This clonotype was counted a few times. The V gene is TRBV20-1, the J gene TRBJ1-6; TRBD1 aligns across 8 bases. There are 16 residues in the CDR3. CDR1 and CDR2 (germline): DFQATT, SNEGSKA (reference sequence). The V gene end was trimmed by 1 base and the J gene end by 11 bases; junction bases not matched to a gene: 13. The CDR3 is CSARGSIGQGIAPLHF. In DNA form, the CDR3 reads TGCAGTGCTAGAGGCTCAATAGGACAGGGTATAGCACCCCTCCACTTT.

Only a few counts were recorded for this clonotype. V gene TRBV27 combines with J gene TRBJ2-3, with 9 nucleotides matching TRBD1. Germline values: CDR1 MNHEY, CDR2 SMNVEV (reference sequence). Trimming removed 6 bases from V and 4 bases from J; junction bases left unmatched: 11. The CDR3 spans 16 residues. The CDR3 loop is CASRALGTGLADTQYF. The CDR3 DNA reads as TGTGCCAGCAGGGCTCTTGGGACAGGGTTGGCAGATACGCAGTATTTT.

A few counts support this clonotype. V gene TRBV29-1 combines with J gene TRBJ1-4, with TRBD1 matching 7 bases. Germline V gene data show CDR1 as SQVTM and CDR2 as ANQGSEA. The V and J ends lost 5 bases and 2 bases, in that order; junction bases with no gene match: 5. The CDR3 is 14 residues long. The CDR3: CSVPQGSTNEKLFF. The DNA for the CDR3 is TGCAGCGTTCCACAGGGGTCCACTAATGAAAAACTGTTTTTT.

The chain couples TRBV5-1 to TRBJ2-7, with D perhaps TRBD1 (7 bases). The CDR3 has 13 amino acids. V was pared by 2 bases and J by 3 bases, with 9 bases between. Per germline, CDR1 SGHRS and CDR2 YFSETQ. Here the CDR3 DNA reads TGCGCCAGCAGCTTCAGGGGGGACTACGAGCAGTACTTC. It codes for CASSFRGDYEQYF.